The rows below give T cell receptor beta chains drawn from one sample of a study of OX40 agonist ivuxolimab in advanced cancers. The table came from immunoSEQ multiplex PCR; TCRdb's copy has only in-frame clones and leaves some out. The data show some 99,000 clones, roughly 88% seen once. The source material was CD4+ or CD8+ T cells sorted from blood, sampled in a trial of the OX40 agonist ivuxolimab. Every receptor here comes from an adult with an advanced solid tumor such as melanoma, head and neck, liver or kidney cancer. The CDR3 runs from the conserved cysteine through the conserved F or W. A D gene is named only where the DNA matches it firmly. Clone size is shown for a subset of rows, as once, few, many or a class of expanded clone.

>NA|TRBV28|TRBJ2-3|NA|14
CASSLGGPTDTQYF
TGTGCCAGCAGTTTAGGGGGCCCTACAGATACGCAGTATTTT
>once|TRBV6-5|TRBJ2-1|NA|15
CASGRDDGVYNEQFF
TGTGCCAGCGGCCGAGACGACGGGGTATACAATGAGCAGTTCTTC
>NA|TRBV7-3|TRBJ1-2|TRBD1|19
CASSLFWDRGRLRQYGYTF
TGTGCCAGCAGCCTCTTTTGGGACAGGGGGCGCCTCAGACAATATGGCTACACCTTC
>NA|TRBV9|TRBJ2-3|TRBD1|14
CASSVGQLTDTQYF
TGTGCCAGCAGCGTGGGACAGCTCACAGATACGCAGTATTTT
>NA|TRBV7-6|TRBJ1-4|NA|12
CASRGGNEKLFF
TGTGCCAGCAGAGGCGGTAATGAAAAACTGTTTTTT
>NA|TRBV7-2|TRBJ1-4|NA|15
CASSQSRATNEKLFF
TGTGCCAGCAGCCAGAGCAGGGCAACTAATGAAAAACTGTTTTTT
>NA|TRBV30|TRBJ1-5|NA|12
CAWSGRDQPQHF
TGTGCCTGGAGCGGACGTGATCAGCCCCAGCATTTT
>NA|TRBV27|TRBJ1-2|TRBD1|16
CASSYRDSRFAYGYTF
TGTGCCAGCAGTTACCGGGACAGCAGGTTTGCCTATGGCTACACCTTC
>NA|TRBV5-1|TRBJ2-2|TRBD1|15
CASSLAQGAVGELFF
TGCGCCAGCAGCTTGGCTCAGGGGGCGGTCGGGGAGCTGTTTTTT
>NA|TRBV9|TRBJ2-3|TRBD1|16
CASSPTSGTAGDTQYF
TGTGCCAGCAGCCCGACATCCGGGACAGCCGGAGATACGCAGTATTTT
>NA|TRBV9|TRBJ2-2|TRBD2|16
CASSALAGGHTGELFF
TGTGCCAGCAGCGCCCTGGCGGGAGGTCACACCGGGGAGCTGTTTTTT
>NA|TRBV6-4|TRBJ2-3|TRBD2|16
CASSDVGGRRSDTQYF
TGTGCCAGCAGTGACGTTGGCGGGAGAAGGTCAGATACGCAGTATTTT
>NA|TRBV5-1|TRBJ2-5|NA|15
CASSLSTGRQETQYF
TGCGCCAGCAGCTTGAGTACAGGGCGGCAAGAGACCCAGTACTTC
>NA|TRBV6-1|TRBJ2-7|TRBD2|15
CASRVTSGPAYEQYF
TGTGCCAGCAGGGTTACTAGCGGGCCAGCCTACGAGCAGTACTTC
>NA|TRBV27|TRBJ2-3|NA|14
CASSLVVGTDTQYF
TGTGCCAGCAGTTTAGTCGTAGGCACAGATACGCAGTATTTT
>NA|TRBV11-3|TRBJ2-1|NA|11
CASSAQSEQFF
TGTGCCAGCAGCGCCCAGAGTGAGCAGTTCTTC
>NA|TRBV27|TRBJ2-3|NA|13
CASSFSYTDTQYF
TGTGCCAGCAGTTTCTCATACACAGATACGCAGTATTTT
>NA|TRBV29-1|TRBJ2-7|TRBD1|12
CSVSTGGYEQYF
TGCAGCGTTTCCACAGGGGGCTACGAGCAGTACTTC
>NA|TRBV4-2|TRBJ1-2|NA|15
CASSQDVLSGAGYTF
TGTGCCAGCAGCCAAGATGTGCTTTCAGGGGCTGGCTACACCTTC
>NA|TRBV7-2|TRBJ1-2|NA|14
CASSLESELYGYTF
TGTGCCAGCAGCTTAGAATCGGAGTTGTATGGCTACACCTTC
>NA|TRBV11-3|TRBJ1-1|NA|16
CASSPQVSHPSTEAFF
TGTGCCAGCAGCCCCCAAGTGTCTCATCCGAGCACTGAAGCTTTCTTT
>NA|TRBV5-1|TRBJ2-7|TRBD2|16
CASSLGPSGSMYEQYF
TGCGCCAGCAGCTTGGGACCTAGCGGGAGTATGTACGAGCAGTACTTC
>NA|TRBV4-1|TRBJ1-2|NA|14
CASSQDWAGYGYTF
TGCGCCAGCAGCCAAGATTGGGCGGGCTATGGCTACACCTTC
>NA|TRBV28|TRBJ2-6|NA|15
CASSPPRAGANVLTF
TGTGCCAGCAGCCCCCCGCGGGCTGGGGCCAACGTCCTGACTTTC
>NA|TRBV6-4|TRBJ2-7|NA|14
CASSEGHGSYEQYF
TGTGCCAGCAGTGAAGGACACGGAAGCTACGAGCAGTACTTC
>few|TRBV7-9|TRBJ1-1|NA|13
CASSPGVITEAFF
TGTGCCAGCAGCCCCGGGGTAATCACTGAAGCTTTCTTT
>NA|TRBV18|TRBJ2-7|TRBD1|15
CASSPPGQGRYEQYF
TGTGCCAGCTCACCACCCGGACAGGGCCGGTACGAGCAGTACTTC
>NA|TRBV7-2|TRBJ1-5|NA|14
CASSDYLGNQPQHF
TGTGCCAGCAGCGACTACCTTGGCAATCAGCCCCAGCATTTT
>NA|TRBV15|TRBJ2-5|NA|17
CATSRDRGGASQETQYF
TGTGCCACCAGCAGAGATCGAGGGGGGGCCTCCCAAGAGACCCAGTACTTC
>NA|TRBV4-2|TRBJ2-5|TRBD2|20
CASSQLGLAGGPALTETQYF
TGTGCCAGCAGCCAACTTGGACTAGCGGGAGGGCCCGCCCTTACGGAGACCCAGTACTTC
>NA|TRBV28|TRBJ2-1|NA|18
CASSGSTSIVSSYNEQFF
TGTGCCAGCAGTGGGTCCACATCGATAGTTTCGTCCTACAATGAGCAGTTCTTC
>NA|TRBV5-4|TRBJ1-2|NA|13
CASRVRGAYGYTF
TGTGCCAGCAGGGTAAGGGGCGCCTATGGCTACACCTTC
>NA|TRBV7-2|TRBJ2-3|TRBD2|16
CASSMGLAGGGDTQYF
TGTGCCAGCAGCATGGGACTAGCGGGAGGTGGGGATACGCAGTATTTT
>NA|TRBV4-2|TRBJ2-1|NA|15
CASSLMKSLNNEQFF
TGTGCCAGCAGCCTAATGAAGAGTCTCAACAATGAGCAGTTCTTC
>NA|TRBV7-9|TRBJ2-3|NA|12
CASSLDSGTQYF
TGTGCCAGCAGCTTGGATAGCGGTACGCAGTATTTT
>NA|TRBV5-4|TRBJ2-7|NA|13
CASSLESGSEQYF
TGTGCCAGCAGCTTGGAGTCGGGATCCGAGCAGTACTTC
>NA|TRBV19|TRBJ2-1|NA|15
CASSLGRRYYNEQFF
TGTGCCAGTAGTCTAGGGAGGAGATACTACAATGAGCAGTTCTTC
>NA|TRBV6-5|TRBJ1-1|NA|14
CASSYSIRGGEAFF
TGTGCCAGCAGTTACTCGATCAGGGGAGGTGAAGCTTTCTTT
>NA|TRBV7-2|TRBJ2-7|NA|14
CASSRRDGSYEQYF
TGTGCCAGCAGCAGACGGGACGGATCCTACGAGCAGTACTTC
>once|TRBV7-8|TRBJ2-2|NA|15
CASSPRPANTGELFF
TGTGCCAGCAGCCCCCGACCTGCGAACACCGGGGAGCTGTTTTTT
>NA|TRBV21-1|TRBJ1-2|NA|14
CASSGPGTNYGYTF
TGTGCCAGCAGCGGACCAGGGACTAACTATGGCTACACCTTC